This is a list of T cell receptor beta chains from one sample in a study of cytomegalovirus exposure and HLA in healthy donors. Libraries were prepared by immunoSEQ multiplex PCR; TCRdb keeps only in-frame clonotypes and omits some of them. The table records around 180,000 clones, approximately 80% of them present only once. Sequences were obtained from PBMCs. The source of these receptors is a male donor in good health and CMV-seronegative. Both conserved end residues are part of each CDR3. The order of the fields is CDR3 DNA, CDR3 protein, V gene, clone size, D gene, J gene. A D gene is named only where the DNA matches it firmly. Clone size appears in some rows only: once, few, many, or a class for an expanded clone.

DNA: TGTGCCAGTAGTAGCCAGGGGACCGTCTATGGCTACACCTTC
CDR3: CASSSQGTVYGYTF
V: TRBV19
size: .
D: .
J: TRBJ1-2

DNA: TGTGCCAGCAGCCGAGGTTCGGTAGCGGGAGACAATGAGCAGTTCTTC
CDR3: CASSRGSVAGDNEQFF
V: TRBV9
size: .
D: TRBD2
J: TRBJ2-1

DNA: TGTGCCTGGAGTCTACGGACAGTCAATGAGCAGTTCTTC
CDR3: CAWSLRTVNEQFF
V: TRBV30
size: once
D: .
J: TRBJ2-1

DNA: TGTGCCAGCAGCTTAGGCCCGGGAATAATGAACACTGAAGCTTTCTTT
CDR3: CASSLGPGIMNTEAFF
V: TRBV7-2
size: .
D: .
J: TRBJ1-1

DNA: TGTGCCAGCAGCCTACCCCGTAAATCCTCGGGCACCGGGGAGCTGTTTTTT
CDR3: CASSLPRKSSGTGELFF
V: TRBV11-2
size: once
D: .
J: TRBJ2-2

DNA: TGCGCCAGCAGCTGGACAGGGGGGGACACTGAAGCTTTCTTT
CDR3: CASSWTGGDTEAFF
V: TRBV5-1
size: .
D: TRBD1
J: TRBJ1-1

DNA: TGTGCCAGCAGCCCCGCGCCGGGACAGGGGGGCCCCGACACTAATGAAAAACTGTTTTTT
CDR3: CASSPAPGQGGPDTNEKLFF
V: TRBV7-6
size: .
D: TRBD1
J: TRBJ1-4

DNA: TGTGCCAGTAGTACCGGACAGCCCGACTCTGGAAACACCATATATTTT
CDR3: CASSTGQPDSGNTIYF
V: TRBV19
size: .
D: .
J: TRBJ1-3

DNA: TGTGCCAGCAGCGAGAAGGGGGCACGCAATGAAAAACTGTTTTTT
CDR3: CASSEKGARNEKLFF
V: TRBV9
size: .
D: TRBD1
J: TRBJ1-4

DNA: TGCGCCAGCGCCAGACTCCAGACAGGGGTCCCGGGGGAGCTGTTTTTT
CDR3: CASARLQTGVPGELFF
V: TRBV10-2
size: .
D: TRBD1
J: TRBJ2-2

DNA: TGCAGCGTTGCACAGGCCGCGCACAATGAGCAGTTCTTC
CDR3: CSVAQAAHNEQFF
V: TRBV29-1
size: .
D: .
J: TRBJ2-1

DNA: TGTGCCAGCAGCGCGGGACTAGTCACAGATACGCAGTATTTT
CDR3: CASSAGLVTDTQYF
V: TRBV5-4
size: .
D: TRBD2
J: TRBJ2-3

DNA: TGTGCCAGCAGCTTAGGGCCGAATACGCAGTATTTT
CDR3: CASSLGPNTQYF
V: TRBV11-3
size: few
D: .
J: TRBJ2-3

DNA: TGTGCCAGCAGCCACACCGGGGAGTACGAGCAGTACTTC
CDR3: CASSHTGEYEQYF
V: TRBV7-6
size: .
D: .
J: TRBJ2-7

DNA: TGTGCCAGCAGCCAAGGTACTGTGGAGGCCGACCAAGAGACCCAGTACTTC
CDR3: CASSQGTVEADQETQYF
V: TRBV4-2
size: .
D: .
J: TRBJ2-5

DNA: TGTGCCAGCAGCCCCCGGGGGGAGAACACTGAAGCTTTCTTT
CDR3: CASSPRGENTEAFF
V: TRBV9
size: .
D: .
J: TRBJ1-1

DNA: TGTGCCAGCAGTGAAATTTTTGGAAGGGGGCGCGGGGCCGGGGAGCTGTTTTTT
CDR3: CASSEIFGRGRGAGELFF
V: TRBV6-1
size: .
D: .
J: TRBJ2-2